Presented here are 17 T cell receptor beta chains from one specimen sequenced in a study of blood T cells in healthy people across ages. Sample-barcoded 5' priming and a J-beta primer mix drove a second PCR of 7 to 11 cycles. Via MiXCR, TCRdb re-called the 5' RACE reads, giving one row per CDR3 protein. The table has 1.5 million to 2 million distinct CDR3 sequences, 34% seen once. The sequenced sample was blood. These receptor sequences come from a woman aged 25 to 39 in good health.

The genes are TRBV6-5 and TRBJ1-5, with D unclear. The CDR3 runs 14 residues. Germline CDR1 and CDR2: MNHEY and SVGAGI. The V gene lost 5 bases and the J gene lost 4 bases, with 12 bases spanning the gap. CDR3 DNA sequence: TGTGCCAGCAGTCTCGCTTTTGAGAATCAGCCCCAGCATTTT. Its translation: CASSLAFENQPQHF.

This rearrangement joins TRBV20-1 to TRBJ2-1, with TRBD2 identical over 10 bases. The germline CDR1 and CDR2 sequences are DFQATT and SNEGSKA (reference sequence). The trim removed 6 bases at V and 3 bases at J, leaving 8 bases unmatched. The CDR3 loop spans 15 amino acids. The CDR3 sequence: CSAKGLAGDYNEQFF. In DNA form, the CDR3 reads TGCAGTGCCAAAGGGCTAGCGGGAGACTACAATGAGCAGTTCTTC.

The rearrangement joins TRBV5-1 to TRBJ1-1, with 9 bases identical to TRBD1. Germline V gene sequence: CDR1 SGHRS, CDR2 YFSETQ. The CDR3 contains 15 residues. Trimming removed 6 bases from V and 0 bases from J; junction bases left unmatched: 6. Here the CDR3 DNA reads TGCGCCAGCACCCCGACAGGGGGGGTGAACACTGAAGCTTTCTTT. This translates into CASTPTGGVNTEAFF.

This chain joins TRBV7-6 and TRBJ1-1, with a weak D call TRBD1 (5 bases). Germline V lookup: CDR1 SGHVS, CDR2 FNYEAQ. V lost 6 bases to trimming and J lost 2 bases, with 10 bases between them. The CDR3 totals 13 residues. The CDR3 DNA sequence: TGTGCCAGCAGGGAAGGGGCTAACACTGAAGCTTTCTTT. Translating it yields CASREGANTEAFF.

This chain connects TRBV4-1 to TRBJ2-2; D is perhaps TRBD2 (7 bases). Trimming took off 4 bases at V and 3 bases at J, with 21 bases between the two ends. CDR3 length: 18 amino acids. The germline V gene encodes CDR1 MGHRA and CDR2 YSYEKL. In nucleotides, the CDR3 is TGCGCCAGCAGCCCGGGAATAGGGGGGGGTCTTTACACCGGGGAGCTGTTTTTT. Encoded protein: CASSPGIGGGLYTGELFF.

The CDR3 loop reads CASSPDRGPEQYF. The CDR3 bases are TGTGCCAGCAGCCCCGACAGGGGGCCCGAGCAGTACTTC. This sequence joins TRBV7-9 and TRBJ2-7, with 10 bases that match TRBD1. J was trimmed by 6 bases and V by 5 bases; bases with no gene match: 4. The CDR3 has 13 residues. Germline-derived CDR1 and CDR2 are SEHNR and FQNEAQ (reference sequence).

This clonotype has more than one count but fewer than ten. V is TRBV30 and J is TRBJ2-1, with D possibly matching TRBD2 (5 bases). Looked up from germline, CDR1 is GTSNPN and CDR2 is SVGIG (reference sequence). The length of the CDR3 is 14 residues. The V end was cut by 2 bases, the J end by 10 bases, with 18 bases between. CDR3 loop: CAWSLGIIQREQFF. The DNA for the CDR3 is TGTGCCTGGAGTTTGGGAATTATCCAGCGGGAGCAGTTCTTC.

This clonotype was counted between two and nine times. This chain links TRBV7-2 with TRBJ2-7; the D gene is possibly TRBD2 (5 bases). V shed 3 bases and J shed 0 bases, with 18 bases lying between them. CDR1 is SGHTA and CDR2 is FQGNSA in the germline V gene. The CDR3 length is 17 residues. CDR3 DNA: TGTGCCAGCAGCTTGTATCCCGCGGGCTCCCCCTCCTACGAGCAGTACTTC. Its translation is CASSLYPAGSPSYEQYF.

This clonotype was seen a single time. The rearrangement joins TRBV11-2 to TRBJ2-3; D gene uncertain. The V end was cut by 3 bases, the J end by 1 base, with 8 bases between. Germline loops: CDR1 SGHAT, CDR2 FQNNGV. The CDR3 runs to 14 residues. The DNA for the CDR3 is TGTGCCAGCAGCTTCACGGTTGGCACAGATACGCAGTATTTT. Its protein product is CASSFTVGTDTQYF.

This chain uses TRBV3-1 with TRBJ2-1; 8 nucleotides agree with TRBD1. V shed 5 bases, J shed 9 bases, and the junction held 9 bases outside the gene matches. The CDR3 extends over 14 amino acids. CDR1 and CDR2 (germline): LGHDT, YNNKEL (reference sequence). CDR3 sequence (DNA): TGTGCCAGCAGCTTTGGCAGGGGGCGGCCTGAGCAGTTCTTC. It specifies CASSFGRGRPEQFF.

A few counts support this clonotype. The CDR3 DNA follows: TGTGCCAGCACCCCACTAGCGAACCAAGAGACCCAGTACTTC. This translates into CASTPLANQETQYF. V gene TRBV6-2 or TRBV6-3 combines with J gene TRBJ2-5, with 7 bases aligning to TRBD2. Germline V gives CDR1 MNHEY, CDR2 SVGEGT. V lost 7 bases to trimming and J lost 0 bases; unmatched junction nucleotides: 5. The CDR3 covers 14 residues.

The chain employs TRBV28 and TRBJ2-7, with D maybe TRBD2 (6 bases). Trimming took off 6 bases at V and 4 bases at J, with 19 bases between the two ends. Germline CDR1 and CDR2: MDHEN and SYDVKM. This CDR3 is 15 amino acids long. In DNA form, the CDR3 reads TGTGCCAGCAGGCCAATAGGGACGGGGGAATACGAGCAGTACTTC. Translated: CASRPIGTGEYEQYF.

A few counts support this clonotype. The CDR3 region is CASRGTGLEKLFF. CDR3 in DNA: TGTGCCAGCAGGGGGACAGGGTTGGAAAAACTGTTTTTT. The V gene is TRBV12-3 or TRBV12-4, the J gene TRBJ1-4, with TRBD1 identical over 9 bases. The CDR3 extends over 13 amino acids. With V trimmed by 6 bases and J by 8 bases, 4 bases remained unmatched.

This clonotype was observed a handful of times. The CDR3 here is CATGGRDYQYF. The DNA of the CDR3 is TGTGCCACCGGAGGCCGGGACTACCAGTACTTC. V and J are TRBV2 and TRBJ2-5; 7 bases align to TRBD2. The CDR3 contains 11 residues. The ends lost 10 bases at V and 10 bases at J; junction bases unmatched: 9. Per the germline V gene, CDR1 is SNHLY and CDR2 is FYNNEI. Filled out from reference TRBV2 and TRBJ2-5, the complete variable domain reads EPEVTQTPSHQVTQMGQEVILRCVPISNHLYFYWYRQILGQKVEFLVSFYNNEISEKSEIFDDQFSVERPDGSNFTLKIRSTKLEDSAMYFCATGGRDYQYFGPGTRLLVL.

This clonotype has more than one count but fewer than ten. The chain combines TRBV20-1 with TRBJ1-6; 8 bases match TRBD1. This CDR3 is 15 amino acids long. V lost 5 bases, J lost 9 bases, and 12 bases stayed unmatched. Germline V gene lookup returns CDR1 DFQATT and CDR2 SNEGSKA (reference sequence). DNA of the CDR3: TGCAGTGCTCCATCGGACAGGGAGCCTGGTTCACCCCTCCACTTT. Its protein product is CSAPSDREPGSPLHF.

This clonotype was picked up a small number of times. The V gene is TRBV20-1, the J gene TRBJ2-5, with D tentatively TRBD1 or TRBD2 (6 bases each). The CDR3 is made up of 14 amino acids. The V gene's germline CDR1 is DFQATT and CDR2 SNEGSKA (reference sequence). V lost 2 bases and J lost 4, with 14 bases in between. The CDR3 region has the DNA TGCAGTGCTAGACGGTTGTCGGGGGCAGAGACCCAGTACTTC. Its translation: CSARRLSGAETQYF.

V and J are TRBV12-3 or TRBV12-4 and TRBJ2-7; D unclear. The length of the CDR3 is 14 residues. V lost 7 bases and J lost 3, with 16 bases in between. This CDR3 reads CASTRAGSNYEQYF. The CDR3 nucleotides read TGTGCCAGCACCCGGGCCGGCTCGAACTACGAGCAGTACTTC.